The 27 T cell receptor beta chains reported below all come from one sample, sequenced in a study of T cells in Graves' hyperthyroidism and ophthalmopathy. The TCR beta CDR3 regions underwent amplification using RNA transcripts as the source. Researchers ran a first-round RT-PCR on the TCR CDR3 using the HTBI primer set. TCRdb analysed the multiplex PCR reads with MiXCR anew, one entry per CDR3 protein. The repertoire holds about 770,000 distinct CDR3 sequences, around 20% seen once, with 16% in the top ten. Sequencing was performed on blood. The receptors derive from a woman in her 50s with Graves' hyperthyroidism that later progressed to Graves' ophthalmopathy.

This clonotype was recorded a few times. This chain uses TRBV9 with TRBJ2-1; TRBD2 matches at 9 bases. The V gene end was trimmed by 3 bases and the J gene end by 2 bases; junction bases not matched to a gene: 9. The length of the CDR3 is 17 residues. In germline, CDR1 is SGDLS, CDR2 YYNGEE. The CDR3 nucleotides are TGTGCCAGCAGCGGCGGGAGGGGCGGGGGCACCTACAATGAGCAGTTCTTC. Residues: CASSGGRGGGTYNEQFF.

The chain has TRBV9 and TRBJ1-1; D ambiguous. This CDR3 comprises 16 residues. V dropped 2 bases and J dropped 4 bases, with 18 bases sitting between them. Germline CDR1 and CDR2: SGDLS and YYNGEE. The CDR3 DNA reads TGTGCCAGCAGCGTCACTATGTGGGGAGACGGCACTGAAGCTTTCTTT. This codes for CASSVTMWGDGTEAFF.

About this clonotype itself: The junction and the germline gene differ at one end; a read error may be behind it. The chain links TRBV18 to TRBJ1-1; D call uncertain. Germline V gene lookup returns CDR1 KGHSH and CDR2 LQKENI. CDR3 size: 14 residues. The CDR3 coding sequence is TGTGCCAGCTCGCCACAGACACAAAACACTGAAGCTTTCTTT. Its protein product is CASSPQTQNTEAFF.

This clonotype was seen at least ten times. The rearrangement links TRBV5-5 to TRBJ1-1; D not resolved. The germline V gene has CDR1 SGHKS and CDR2 YYEKEE (reference sequence). CDR3 length equals 14 residues. The V and J ends lost 2 bases and 4 bases respectively, with 12 bases between them. CDR3 region: CASSFFPGGTEAFF. CDR3 DNA: TGTGCCAGCAGCTTTTTTCCGGGTGGCACTGAAGCTTTCTTT.

This clonotype was seen a handful of times. This chain uses TRBV30 with TRBJ2-1; 8 bases fit TRBD1. The CDR3 loop spans 14 amino acids. Germline CDR1 and CDR2: GTSNPN and SVGIG (reference sequence). Trimming cost V 3 bases and J 6 bases; bases outside gene matches: 7. Written as DNA, the CDR3 is TGTGCCTGGAGCGACAGGGGAATTGTCAATGAGCAGTTCTTC. Amino acids: CAWSDRGIVNEQFF.

This clonotype turned up a few times. The chain has TRBV20-1 and TRBJ1-1, with 8 bases fitting TRBD1. V shed 4 bases, J shed 1 base, and the junction held 11 bases outside the gene matches. The CDR3 is 16 residues long. From germline, CDR1 is DFQATT and CDR2 SNEGSKA (reference sequence). The CDR3: CSAKDFRGRENTEAFF. CDR3 DNA: TGCAGTGCTAAAGATTTCAGGGGGCGGGAGAACACTGAAGCTTTCTTT.

V gene TRBV7-3 combines with J gene TRBJ2-2; the D is unclear. Germline CDR1 is SGHTA and CDR2 is FQGTGA. This CDR3 region has 12 residues. V was shortened by 4 bases and J by 6 bases, with 6 bases between the two germline ends. CDR3: CASSSAPGELFF. As DNA, the CDR3 is TGTGCCAGCAGCTCGGCCCCCGGGGAGCTGTTTTTT.

Many counts were recorded for this clonotype. The chain has TRBV20-1 and TRBJ1-1; 10 bases map to TRBD1. This CDR3 is built from 17 residues. V trimming: 2 bases; J trimming: 0 bases; junction bases outside the gene matches: 9. Germline loops: CDR1 DFQATT, CDR2 SNEGSKA (reference sequence). The chain's CDR3 is CSARSASTGGVNTEAFF. The DNA of the CDR3 is TGCAGTGCTAGATCAGCCTCGACAGGGGGCGTGAACACTGAAGCTTTCTTT.

Only a few counts were recorded for this clonotype. The gene calls are TRBV2 and TRBJ1-4; D gene uncertain. Germline CDR1 is SNHLY and CDR2 is FYNNEI. The ends were cut back, 6 bases at V and 5 bases at J, with 13 bases in the middle. The CDR3 consists of 14 residues. The CDR3 DNA reads as TGTGCCAGCAGCTTGGTTTGCGAGAATGAAAAACTGTTTTTT. Protein product: CASSLVCENEKLFF.

This clonotype was counted a few times. The rearrangement uses TRBV9 and TRBJ2-3, with 8 bases lining up with TRBD2. The CDR3 length is 17 residues. Germline V gene sequence: CDR1 SGDLS, CDR2 YYNGEE. Trimming removed 4 bases from V and 3 bases from J; junction bases left unmatched: 13. CDR3 sequence (DNA): TGTGCCAGCAGCTCTCCCAGAGGGACTAGTCTGACAGATACGCAGTATTTT. Encoded protein: CASSSPRGTSLTDTQYF.

The V gene is TRBV7-9, the J gene TRBJ1-2; unclear D gene. Germline values: CDR1 SEHNR, CDR2 FQNEAQ (reference sequence). The CDR3 extends over 13 amino acids. The DNA of the CDR3 is TGTGGAGAACAAGACTCTAATAACTATGGCTACACCTTC. It yields the protein CGEQDSNNYGYTF.

The rearrangement joins TRBV5-1 to TRBJ2-5; no clear D gene. Trimming took off 2 bases at V and 1 base at J, with 18 bases between the two ends. The CDR3 has 17 amino acids. CDR1 SGHRS and CDR2 YFSETQ come from the germline V gene. This CDR3 is CASSFGLMGSAQETQYF. The CDR3 DNA is TGCGCCAGCAGCTTCGGGCTTATGGGATCCGCCCAAGAGACCCAGTACTTC.

This clonotype was picked up many times. The V and J genes are TRBV12-3 or TRBV12-4 and TRBJ1-1, with D unresolved. V was pared by 8 bases and J by 3 bases, with 19 bases between. The CDR3 is 15 residues long. As DNA, the CDR3 is TGTGCCAGCGCTCTTGGTCCTTTTACGGACACTGAAGCTTTCTTT. As protein: CASALGPFTDTEAFF.

This clonotype was seen repeatedly, ten times or more. The chain has TRBV7-3 and TRBJ2-5, with D possibly being TRBD1 or TRBD2 (6 bases each). There are 16 residues in the CDR3. The V gene's germline CDR1 is SGHTA and CDR2 FQGTGA. V lost 5 bases and J lost 4, with 20 bases in between. CDR3 DNA sequence: TGTGCCAGCAGCAACCCCCGGGACGGAGGGGGAGAGACCCAGTACTTC. This codes for CASSNPRDGGGETQYF.

This clonotype was seen repeatedly, ten times or more. The gene calls are TRBV9 and TRBJ2-3, with D possibly being TRBD2 (5 bases). Germline lookup yields CDR1 SGDLS and CDR2 YYNGEE. V shed 3 bases and J shed 4 bases, with 9 bases lying between them. The CDR3 is 13 amino acids. CDR3 sequence reads: CASSGGESDTQYF. CDR3 DNA sequence: TGTGCCAGCAGCGGGGGAGAGTCAGATACGCAGTATTTT. The full variable domain, its missing parts supplied by reference TRBV9 and TRBJ2-3, is DSGVTQTPKHLITATGQRVTLRCSPRSGDLSVYWYQQSLDQGLQFLIQYYNGEERAKGNILERFSAQQFPDLHSELNLSSLELGDSALYFCASSGGESDTQYFGPGTRLTVL.

About this clonotype itself: This may arise from a read error, as a much more abundant clone is one base away. The CDR3 does not end in the conserved phenylalanine or tryptophan, so this is likely a read error. The chain has TRBV2 and TRBJ1-2; 8 bases agree with TRBD1. The CDR3 sequence is 11 residues long. Germline trimming cut 10 bases from V and 5 bases from J; bases unmatched to any gene: 3. Germline lookup yields CDR1 SNHLY and CDR2 FYNNEI. This CDR3 reads CAKTGGYGYTS. The DNA for the CDR3 is TGTGCCAAAACAGGGGGATATGGCTACACCTCC.

This clonotype was detected ten times or more. This rearrangement joins TRBV29-1 to TRBJ1-2, with TRBD1 matching 9 bases. Germline V gives CDR1 SQVTM, CDR2 ANQGSEA. CDR3 size: 13 residues. Trimming cost V 6 bases and J 4 bases; bases outside gene matches: 6. DNA for the CDR3: TGCAGCGTCGGGACAGGGACGATCTATGGCTACACCTTC. The encoded protein is CSVGTGTIYGYTF.

This clonotype was counted between two and nine times. This chain uses TRBV30 with TRBJ2-3; no clear D. Germline V gene sequence: CDR1 GTSNPN, CDR2 SVGIG (reference sequence). V was trimmed by 0 bases and J by 4 bases, leaving 8 bases between them. The length of the CDR3 is 13 residues. CDR3 residues: CAWSVWVADTQYF. Written as DNA, the CDR3 is TGTGCCTGGAGTGTATGGGTAGCAGATACGCAGTATTTT.

V usage is TRBV7-9 and J usage is TRBJ1-2; D is ambiguous. The V and J ends lost 0 bases and 8 bases respectively, with 7 bases between them. The CDR3 totals 12 residues. CDR1 is SEHNR and CDR2 is FQNEAQ in the germline V gene (reference sequence). The DNA for the CDR3 is TGTGCCAGCAGCTTAGCTGGGCACGGCTACACCTTC. Encoded protein: CASSLAGHGYTF.

Of note for this clonotype: This clone may be a read error of a much larger clone one base away. The chain combines TRBV12-3 or TRBV12-4 with TRBJ2-6; D is undetermined. Trimming cost V 5 bases and J 0 bases, with 14 bases left between them. CDR3 length equals 17 residues. The CDR3 nucleotides read TGTGCCAGCAGTCTCCCCAAGGCAAACTCTGGGGCCAACGTCCTGACTTTC. As protein: CASSLPKANSGANVLTF.

Ten or more counts support this clonotype. In nucleotides, the CDR3 is TGTGCCGGACGATGGGGGAAAGGGGAAAAACTGTTTTTT. This sequence encodes CAGRWGKGEKLFF. The chain links TRBV30 to TRBJ1-4; a possible D gene is TRBD1 (5 bases). Trimming left V 8 bases short and J 8 bases short, with 18 bases between. This CDR3 has 13 residues. Germline V gene lookup returns CDR1 GTSNPN and CDR2 SVGIG (reference sequence).

Details on this clonotype: Just one base apart from a much larger clone, this may be a read error. This chain connects TRBV5-1 to TRBJ2-3, with D unresolved. This CDR3 is 14 amino acids long. From germline, CDR1 is SGHRS and CDR2 YFSETQ. CDR3 amino acids: CANSFVQATDTQYF. CDR3 nucleotides: TGCGCCAACAGCTTTGTCCAGGCGACAGATACGCAGTATTTT.

This clonotype turned up a few times. The gene calls are TRBV20-1 and TRBJ1-1; maybe TRBD1 (5 bases). Per the germline V gene, CDR1 is DFQATT and CDR2 is SNEGSKA (reference sequence). This CDR3 spans 14 amino acids. V lost 2 bases and J lost 1, with 11 bases in between. The CDR3 sequence: CSARRGRENTEAFF. The DNA of the CDR3 is TGCAGTGCTAGAAGGGGCCGGGAGAACACTGAAGCTTTCTTT.

This clonotype has ten or more counts. The V call is TRBV3-1, the J call TRBJ2-3; TRBD1 agrees at 7 bases. Germline CDR1 reads LGHDT; CDR2 reads YNNKEL (reference sequence). V was clipped by 7 bases and J by 9 bases; unmatched bases: 16. The CDR3 covers 15 residues. The CDR3 DNA follows: TGTGCCAGCAATCCCACCGGGACAGATCCAAGGACGCAGTATTTT. Translating it yields CASNPTGTDPRTQYF.

Remarks on this clonotype: Possible read error: a much larger clone is one base away. The chain employs TRBV2 and TRBJ1-5; D may be TRBD1 (5 bases). Germline V gene sequence: CDR1 SNHLY, CDR2 FYNNEI. This CDR3 is built from 15 residues. The DNA for the CDR3 is TGTGCCAGCGGACCATGGATGCAGGGTAATCAGCCCCGGCATTTT. Its protein product is CASGPWMQGNQPRHF.

The table lists this clonotype with many counts. The chain has TRBV27 and TRBJ2-7; 9 nucleotides align to TRBD1. This CDR3 has 14 residues. Germline CDR1 MNHEY, CDR2 SMNVEV (reference sequence). The ends lost 3 bases at V and 3 bases at J; junction bases unmatched: 3. The CDR3 loop is CASSFKTGGYEQYF. The CDR3 DNA reads as TGTGCCAGCAGTTTCAAGACAGGGGGCTACGAGCAGTACTTC.

This clonotype was recorded at least ten times. This chain links TRBV30 with TRBJ1-5; the D is unclear. This CDR3 region has 15 residues. The germline V gene has CDR1 GTSNPN and CDR2 SVGIG (reference sequence). Between the trimmed V and J ends, which lost 2 bases and 0 bases, there was a span of 11 bases. CDR3: CAWSRSEYSNQPQHF. CDR3 nucleotide sequence: TGTGCCTGGAGTCGTTCTGAGTATAGCAATCAGCCCCAGCATTTT.